These 11 T cell receptor beta chains were sequenced from one sample in a study of shared clonotypes between healthy human individuals. Clones were sequenced by immunoSEQ multiplex PCR, and TCRdb holds only the in-frame ones, with some missing. In the table there are approximately 500,000 clones, about 72% of which are singletons. The sample comprised PBMCs. The receptors were sampled from a woman aged 35 to 49 in good health. Some clones in this sample may be carry-over from other donors' samples.

This clone was observed many times. The chain combines TRBV2 with TRBJ2-5; either TRBD1 or TRBD2 may supply D (5 bases each). Trimming stripped 8 bases from V and 5 bases from J, with 24 bases between. The CDR3 contains 16 residues. CDR1 and CDR2 from the germline V gene are SNHLY and FYNNEI. CDR3: CASGKGSRDQGETQYF. CDR3 DNA sequence: TGTGCCAGCGGGAAGGGGTCCCGGGACCAAGGGGAGACCCAGTACTTC.

This chain joins TRBV7-9 and TRBJ2-7; weak D call: TRBD2 (7 bases). This CDR3 spans 15 amino acids. CDR1 is SEHNR, CDR2 FQNEAQ, per germline (reference sequence). Trimming removed 5 bases from V and 6 bases from J, with 20 bases in between. The CDR3: CASSQGEGEYAEQYF. The CDR3 nucleotides are TGTGCCAGCAGCCAAGGGGAGGGGGAATACGCCGAGCAGTACTTC.

The chain recombines TRBV5-4 with TRBJ2-7; no reliable D call. Germline values: CDR1 SGHNT, CDR2 YYREEE (reference sequence). The V gene lost 4 bases and the J gene lost 7 bases, with 12 bases spanning the gap. This CDR3 comprises 12 residues. CDR3 coding DNA: TGTGCCAGCAGCCCCTGGCCTGGGGAGCAGTACTTC. Translated, it gives CASSPWPGEQYF.

The J gene is TRBJ2-2, the V gene TRBV7-8; D not resolved. V lost 0 bases and J lost 4, with 3 bases in between. CDR1 is SGHVS and CDR2 is FQNEAQ in the germline V gene. This CDR3 has 13 amino acids. CDR3 in DNA: TGTGCCAGCAGCTTAGCAGCCACCGGGGAGCTGTTTTTT. Translated: CASSLAATGELFF.

The chain combines TRBV5-6 with TRBJ2-7, with D unresolved. Looked up from germline, CDR1 is SGHDT and CDR2 is YYEEEE. CDR3 length equals 12 residues. V dropped 4 bases and J dropped 3 bases, with 8 bases sitting between them. The CDR3 sequence: CASSLYHYEQYF. CDR3 DNA: TGTGCCAGCAGCCTTTACCACTACGAGCAGTACTTC. Looking up the rest from reference TRBV5-6 and TRBJ2-7 gives the full variable domain: DAGVTQSPTHLIKTRGQQVTLRCSPKSGHDTVSWYQQALGQGPQFIFQYYEEEERQRGNFPDRFSGHQFPNYSSELNVNALLLGDSALYLCASSLYHYEQYFGPGTRLTVT.

This clone is a singleton in its sample. The rearrangement uses TRBV23-1 and TRBJ2-7; no clear D gene. TRBV23-1 is placed among ORFs of uncertain function. V lost 6 bases to trimming and J lost 0 bases, with 12 bases between them. This CDR3 region has 14 residues. The CDR3 loop is CASRLTQASYEQYF. DNA for the CDR3: TGCGCCAGCAGACTGACTCAAGCCTCCTACGAGCAGTACTTC.

In this sample, this clone turned up many times. The sample has other DNA sequences that encode this CDR3 too. The rearrangement uses TRBV7-2 and TRBJ2-3; D not certain. The CDR3 length is 13 residues. Germline assignment: CDR1 SGHTA and CDR2 FQGNSA. V lost 0 bases and J lost 5, with 6 bases in between. The CDR3 sequence is CASSLALGDTQYF. The CDR3 DNA reads TGTGCCAGCAGCTTAGCGCTTGGAGATACGCAGTATTTT.

The V call is TRBV5-6, the J call TRBJ1-6, with 9 positions matching TRBD1. V lost 4 bases and J lost 9; bases outside the gene matches: 5. The CDR3 is 14 amino acids. Germline loops: CDR1 SGHDT, CDR2 YYEEEE. CDR3 sequence (DNA): TGTGCCAGCAGCGGAGGACAGGGGTTTTCACCCCTCCACTTT. This sequence encodes CASSGGQGFSPLHF. The complete variable domain, with remaining parts taken from reference TRBV5-6 and TRBJ1-6, reads DAGVTQSPTHLIKTRGQQVTLRCSPKSGHDTVSWYQQALGQGPQFIFQYYEEEERQRGNFPDRFSGHQFPNYSSELNVNALLLGDSALYLCASSGGQGFSPLHFGNGTRLTVT.

The rearrangement uses TRBV7-2 and TRBJ2-5, with 7 nucleotides matching TRBD2. The CDR3 is 14 residues long. Unmatched junction bases numbered 5, after V lost 5 bases and J lost 2 bases. The germline gives CDR1 SGHTA, CDR2 FQGNSA. The CDR3 nucleotides read TGTGCCAGCAGCCCGGGGGGTCGTCAAGAGACCCAGTACTTC. Translating gives CASSPGGRQETQYF.

The genes are TRBV5-6 and TRBJ1-2, with a possible D match to TRBD1 (5 bases). The CDR3 is 15 amino acids. The ends were cut back, 5 bases at V and 3 bases at J, with 17 bases in the middle. CDR1 SGHDT and CDR2 YYEEEE come from the germline V gene. The CDR3 DNA reads as TGTGCCAGCAGTCGGAAGAGGGGTTTAGACTATGGCTACACCTTC. Protein sequence: CASSRKRGLDYGYTF.

This clone has only a few counts. The rearrangement joins TRBV19 to TRBJ2-3, with D possibly TRBD1 on 5 matching bases. This CDR3 spans 14 amino acids. CDR1 and CDR2 from the germline V gene are LNHDA and SQIVND (reference sequence). V was clipped by 5 bases and J by 0 bases, with 9 bases between them. CDR3 sequence: CASSQGKSTDTQYF. The CDR3 DNA reads TGTGCCAGTAGTCAGGGAAAAAGCACAGATACGCAGTATTTT. The full variable domain, completed using reference TRBV19 and TRBJ2-3, is DGGITQSPKYLFRKEGQNVTLSCEQNLNHDAMYWYRQDPGQGLRLIYYSQIVNDFQKGDIAEGYSVSREKKESFPLTVTSAQKNPTAFYLCASSQGKSTDTQYFGPGTRLTVL.